A selection of T cell receptor beta chains follows, all from one sample in a study of cytomegalovirus exposure and HLA in healthy donors. Data came from immunoSEQ multiplex PCR; TCRdb stores just in-frame clones and leaves some out. Of around 250,000 clones listed, about 90% are singletons. The sequenced sample consisted of PBMCs. The receptors shown here come from a girl aged 2-10 years in good health and CMV-seronegative. The CDR3 runs from the conserved cysteine through the conserved F or W. The D gene is left open where the match is weak.

D | V | CDR3
NA | TRBV13 | CASSTRTEYYEQYF
NA | TRBV2 | CASRRDGRYEQYF
NA | TRBV6-5 | CASSYSSSAGNTIYF
TRBD2 | TRBV11-2 | CASSLNLAGSDEQFF
TRBD1 | TRBV6-5 | CASSRTGGNTIYF
NA | TRBV5-1 | CASSPPGTTYGYTF
TRBD2 | TRBV13 | CASSLQGASGRAGETQYF
NA | TRBV7-9 | CASSLDSKSGETQYF
NA | TRBV7-6 | CASSLTPTVLQPQHF
TRBD2 | TRBV7-2 | CASRRAGGLADTQYF
NA | TRBV10-1 | CASSTDLAPETQYF
NA | TRBV11-2 | CASSFGGELFF
TRBD2 | TRBV27 | CASSLVVGGETQYF
NA | TRBV9 | CASSPSTDTQYF
TRBD2 | TRBV28 | CASTRPGLGLNNEQFF
NA | TRBV27 | CASSLGAGYETQYF
TRBD1 | TRBV2 | CASSVTGGLTYEQYF
NA | TRBV6-6 | CASSYNTNTGELFF
NA | TRBV19 | CASSLPGLGTYGYTF
NA | TRBV5-5 | CASNWALFRNEQFF
NA | TRBV27 | CASTRGSGLHYEQYF
NA | TRBV5-6 | CASSLASYGYTF
NA | TRBV5-4 | CASSLVHAHGGEKLFF
NA | TRBV15 | CATSRVGALWSNQPQHF
NA | TRBV2 | CASRGDTGRPQHF
NA | TRBV10-3 | CAISESPPGHSSGNTIYF
NA | TRBV6-5 | CASSYSRFQPQHF
TRBD2 | TRBV7-8 | CASSLGGGSTYEQYF
NA | TRBV9 | CASSVVQGLDTEAFF
NA | TRBV7-2 | CASSLSDTTYNEQFF
NA | TRBV6-1 | CASSERGLVASGNTIYF
TRBD1 | TRBV7-3 | CASSLNQGASPLHF
TRBD1 | TRBV13 | CASSLGQGADGYTF
TRBD2 | TRBV28 | CASSPRRGGAYEQYF
TRBD1 | TRBV9 | CASSVTPPGTGGEQYF
TRBD2 | TRBV10-3 | CAIVAQRGNTGELFF
NA | TRBV5-8 | CASSSGTQSSYEQYF
NA | TRBV27 | CASRTPGHPYGYTF
TRBD2 | TRBV6-6 | CASSIAGGLADTQYF
NA | TRBV6-5 | CASRPGNSNGEKLFF
TRBD2 | TRBV7-8 | CASSPWGGEQFF
TRBD1 | TRBV10-3 | CAIGSGQGIGGYTF
NA | TRBV5-6 | CASSSGGYNYGYTF
NA | TRBV28 | CASREQGGNEQYF
TRBD2 | TRBV25-1 | CASTKTGGDRPEQFF